The present entry profiles one T cell receptor (beta chain) with its context. These data belong to a study of cytomegalovirus exposure and HLA in healthy donors. Both 60 Vbeta primers and 13 Jbeta primers went into the PCR. The protocol was immunoSEQ multiplex PCR, while the TCRdb copy is restricted to in-frame clones and leaves out a portion. The table has fewer than 130,000 clones, 60% to 85% seen once. Material: PBMCs. This clonotype originated in a female donor in good health and CMV-seropositive.

Here the CDR3 reads CASSPTRPLGSEAFF. For the CDR3, the DNA is TGTGCCAGCAGCCCTACCAGGCCCTTGGGTTCTGAAGCTTTCTTT. The J gene is TRBJ1-1, the V gene TRBV7-2, with D unclear. The germline CDR1 and CDR2 sequences are SGHTA and FQGNSA. This CDR3 has 15 residues. The V gene lost 5 bases and the J gene lost 6 bases, with 19 bases spanning the gap.